Each of the 29 T cell receptor beta chains below was sequenced from the same sample in a study of T cells in Graves' hyperthyroidism and ophthalmopathy. Researchers took RNA transcripts and amplified the TCR beta CDR3 regions from them. First-round RT-PCR targeting the TCR CDR3 was performed with the HTBI primer set. TCRdb re-analysed the multiplex PCR reads in MiXCR, keeping a single row per CDR3 protein. Of approximately 870,000 distinct CDR3 sequences in the sample, roughly 40% were seen once. Sequenced input: blood. These receptors were obtained from a young man with Graves' hyperthyroidism.

A remark on this clonotype: Since a much larger clone is just one base distant, this may be a read error. The chain uses TRBV9 and TRBJ1-6; 7 nucleotides line up with TRBD1. The trim removed 4 bases at V and 14 bases at J, leaving 12 bases unmatched. CDR3 size: 14 residues. From germline, CDR1 is SGDLS and CDR2 YYNGEE. The CDR3 DNA sequence: TGTGCCAGCAGCAGACGGACAGGCGATTTCTCCCTCCACTTT. It is translated as CASSRRTGDFSLHF.

This clonotype was counted a few times. This chain uses TRBV11-2 with TRBJ2-2; 8 bases align to TRBD2. The CDR3 is 15 residues long. The trim removed 4 bases at V and 4 bases at J, leaving 5 bases unmatched. Germline V gene sequence: CDR1 SGHAT, CDR2 FQNNGV. Written as DNA, the CDR3 is TGTGCCAGCAGCTCCGGACTAGCATCCACCGGGGAGCTGTTTTTT. Amino acids: CASSSGLASTGELFF.

V gene TRBV5-8 combines with J gene TRBJ1-6; 8 bases match TRBD1. V gave up 5 bases and J gave up 7 bases; unmatched junction bases: 5. Germline CDR1 and CDR2: SGHTS and YDEGEE. CDR3 size: 14 residues. The CDR3 is CASRAGTGNSPLHF. CDR3 DNA sequence: TGTGCCAGCAGGGCCGGGACAGGCAATTCACCCCTCCACTTT. Looking up the rest from reference TRBV5-8 and TRBJ1-6 gives the full variable domain: EAGVTQSPTHLIKTRGQQATLRCSPISGHTSVYWYQQALGLGLQFLLWYDEGEERNRGNFPPRFSGRQFPNYSSELNVNALELEDSALYLCASRAGTGNSPLHFGNGTRLTVT.

The gene calls are TRBV20-1 and TRBJ1-1; D is uncertain. V shed 3 bases and J shed 1 base, with 9 bases lying between them. There are 13 residues in the CDR3. Germline V gene sequence: CDR1 DFQATT, CDR2 SNEGSKA (reference sequence). DNA of the CDR3: TGCAGTGCTAGTGAAATGGCGAACACTGAAGCTTTCTTT. The encoded protein is CSASEMANTEAFF.

This sequence joins TRBV10-3 and TRBJ1-6; D not resolved. Deletions cut 0 bases from V and 3 bases from J, with 6 bases between. There are 15 residues in the CDR3. The germline CDR1 and CDR2 sequences are ENHRY and SYGVKD. The CDR3 spells CAISESNNYNSPLHF. For the CDR3, the DNA is TGTGCCATCAGTGAGTCTAATAACTATAATTCACCCCTCCACTTT.

This clonotype was picked up a small number of times. This chain links TRBV20-1 with TRBJ1-1; D call uncertain. The V end was cut by 6 bases, the J end by 0 bases, with 11 bases between. The germline CDR1 and CDR2 sequences are DFQATT and SNEGSKA (reference sequence). This CDR3 is 13 amino acids long. Here the CDR3 DNA reads TGCAGTGCCCCTGACGGGATGAACACTGAAGCTTTCTTT. Translated, it gives CSAPDGMNTEAFF.

There are a few counts of this clonotype. The CDR3, as DNA: TGTGCCAGCAGCTTAGCGGAGGGGGGGGGGGGTGAAGCTTTCTTT. The encoded protein is CASSLAEGGGGEAFF. The rearrangement joins TRBV7-8 to TRBJ1-1, with D possibly being TRBD1 (6 bases). In germline, CDR1 is SGHVS, CDR2 FQNEAQ. Trimming stripped 0 bases from V and 7 bases from J, with 15 bases between. CDR3 size: 15 residues.

This clonotype came up many times. This chain uses TRBV6-5 with TRBJ1-5; no reliable D call. The germline V gene encodes CDR1 MNHEY and CDR2 SVGAGI. The V and J ends lost 2 bases and 0 bases respectively, with 5 bases between them. This CDR3 comprises 14 residues. The CDR3 region is CASSYTGSNQPQHF. CDR3 nucleotides: TGTGCCAGCAGTTACACCGGTAGCAATCAGCCCCAGCATTTT.

In its sample, this clonotype was seen many times. The chain carries TRBV29-1 and TRBJ2-5; D may correspond to TRBD1 or TRBD2 (6 bases each). Per germline, CDR1 SQVTM and CDR2 ANQGSEA. Trimming took 6 bases from V and 2 from J, leaving 13 bases between them. The CDR3 length is 13 residues. The CDR3 reads CSVVGGMQETQYF. CDR3 nucleotides: TGCAGCGTCGTAGGGGGGATGCAAGAGACCCAGTACTTC.

Ten or more counts support this clonotype. J is TRBJ1-6 and V is TRBV9, with D uncertain. The CDR3 is made up of 16 amino acids. Germline V gene lookup returns CDR1 SGDLS and CDR2 YYNGEE. V shed 0 bases and J shed 7 bases, with 14 bases lying between them. This CDR3 reads CASSVDPSSVNSPLHF. The CDR3 coding sequence is TGTGCCAGCAGCGTAGACCCAAGCAGCGTCAATTCACCCCTCCACTTT.

The chain links TRBV4-1 to TRBJ1-5, with D unresolved. Trimming removed 0 bases at V and 6 bases at J, with 12 bases between. This CDR3 is built from 15 residues. Germline CDR1 MGHRA, CDR2 YSYEKL. The CDR3 nucleotides read TGCGCCAGCAGCCAAGATCGGGGAGTTGGTCAGCCCCAGCATTTT. The encoded protein is CASSQDRGVGQPQHF.

The rearrangement uses TRBV10-3 and TRBJ2-2; a weak D match, TRBD1 (5 bases). Germline V gene data show CDR1 as ENHRY and CDR2 as SYGVKD. The CDR3 runs 13 residues. Between the trimmed V and J ends, which lost 5 bases and 5 bases, there was a span of 9 bases. The CDR3 DNA sequence: TGTGCCATCAGTCCCAGGGTGACCGGGGAGCTGTTTTTT. This encodes CAISPRVTGELFF.

This clonotype was seen a few times. This sequence joins TRBV4-1 and TRBJ2-5, with TRBD1 matching over 10 bases. V lost 3 bases to trimming and J lost 5 bases; unmatched junction nucleotides: 9. This CDR3 comprises 16 residues. Germline CDR1 is MGHRA and CDR2 is YSYEKL. The DNA of the CDR3 is TGCGCCAGCAGCCAGCCTCCCGGGACAGGGGTTGAGACCCAGTACTTC. Amino acids: CASSQPPGTGVETQYF.

The genes are TRBV7-2 and TRBJ2-3; D not resolved. This CDR3 is built from 12 residues. Germline lookup yields CDR1 SGHTA and CDR2 FQGNSA. Trimming left V 3 bases short and J 5 bases short, with 6 bases between. CDR3 DNA: TGTGCCAGCAGCTTCGGGCAAGATACGCAGTATTTT. Amino acids: CASSFGQDTQYF.

This clonotype was detected only a few times. The V gene is TRBV3-1, the J gene TRBJ2-5; D is ambiguous. V was shortened by 3 bases and J by 3 bases, with 8 bases between the two germline ends. The CDR3 length is 13 residues. Germline V gene data show CDR1 as LGHDT and CDR2 as YNNKEL (reference sequence). CDR3 DNA: TGTGCCAGCAGCCAGTGGCAGGAAGAGACCCAGTACTTC. Encoded protein: CASSQWQEETQYF.

In regard to this clonotype: This could be a read error, since a much larger clone is one nucleotide away. The V and J genes are TRBV7-2 and TRBJ2-5; D call uncertain. The germline CDR1 and CDR2 sequences are SGHTA and FQGNSA. CDR3 length: 14 amino acids. CDR3 DNA sequence: TGTGGCAGCAGCCTGGACGGAGCCGCAGAGACCCAGTACTTC. Its translation: CGSSLDGAAETQYF.

This clonotype showed up just a few times. The chain couples TRBV5-6 to TRBJ2-7; perhaps TRBD2 as D (6 bases). Per germline, CDR1 SGHDT and CDR2 YYEEEE. The CDR3 runs to 15 residues. The V end was cut by 2 bases, the J end by 7 bases, with 19 bases between. CDR3 bases: TGTGCCAGCAGCTTTGCCTCTACCGGGAGTGCAGAGCAGTACTTC. Translation: CASSFASTGSAEQYF.

The rearrangement joins TRBV6-5 to TRBJ2-5, with D hard to call. This CDR3 region has 14 residues. The germline V gene encodes CDR1 MNHEY and CDR2 SVGAGI. With 6 bases removed from V and 2 bases from J, the gap between germline ends came to 13 bases. The CDR3 DNA is TGTGCCAGCAGACCCCCGGCCCATCAAGAGACCCAGTACTTC. Encoded protein: CASRPPAHQETQYF.

This clonotype was counted ten times or more. In DNA, the CDR3 is TGTGCCACCCAGGGACAGGCCTACGAGCAGTACTTC. This codes for CATQGQAYEQYF. This chain uses TRBV2 with TRBJ2-7, with TRBD1 identical over 8 bases. CDR1 and CDR2 (germline): SNHLY, FYNNEI. V trimming: 10 bases; J trimming: 2 bases; junction bases outside the gene matches: 4. The CDR3 is made up of 12 amino acids.

DNA of the CDR3: TGTGCCAGCAGTGGCCGCAACCCAGGGTTTGGACAGCCCCAGCATTTT. Protein sequence: CASSGRNPGFGQPQHF. The chain carries TRBV6-2 or TRBV6-3 and TRBJ1-5; D possibly corresponds to TRBD1 (5 bases). Germline lookup yields CDR1 MNHEY and CDR2 SVGEGT. The CDR3 length is 16 residues. V was cut by 5 bases and J by 7 bases, with 21 bases left in between.

The genes are TRBV7-8 and TRBJ2-2; 7 bases agree with TRBD2. The CDR3 loop spans 16 amino acids. The V gene's germline CDR1 is SGHVS and CDR2 FQNEAQ. With 6 bases clipped from V and 4 bases from J, the junction kept 11 bases outside the gene matches. In nucleotides, the CDR3 is TGTGCCAGCAGTTACTCGCGGGGGAGTAGCACCGGGGAGCTGTTTTTT. It codes for CASSYSRGSSTGELFF.

As regards this clonotype: A much more abundant neighbour one base away suggests this may be a read error. The V gene is TRBV7-9, the J gene TRBJ1-1, with 10 positions matching TRBD1. The CDR3 extends over 16 amino acids. Per germline, CDR1 SEHNR and CDR2 FQNEAQ (reference sequence). The trim removed 7 bases at V and 6 bases at J, leaving 14 bases unmatched. The CDR3 DNA reads as TGTGCCAGCAACCCGGGACAGGGGAAGTTAGGGGCTGAAGCTTTCTTT. Its translation: CASNPGQGKLGAEAFF.

The CDR3 DNA sequence: TGTGCCATCAGTGGGTCGGAGGGGCGCGGGGAGCTGTTTTTT. Translated, it gives CAISGSEGRGELFF. The V gene is TRBV10-3, the J gene TRBJ2-2; TRBD2 is a possible D gene (6 bases). The CDR3 has 14 amino acids. Germline V lookup: CDR1 ENHRY, CDR2 SYGVKD. The ends were cut back, 4 bases at V and 7 bases at J, with 13 bases in the middle.

CDR3 in amino acids: CASSVSGPEYTGELFF. As DNA, the CDR3 is TGTGCCAGCAGTGTTAGCGGACCAGAGTACACCGGGGAGCTGTTTTTT. The genes are TRBV2 and TRBJ2-2; TRBD2 is a possible D gene (6 bases). The CDR3 sequence is 16 residues long. V shed 4 bases and J shed 3 bases, with 15 bases lying between them. Looked up from germline, CDR1 is SNHLY and CDR2 is FYNNEI.

This chain connects TRBV7-9 to TRBJ1-1; D uncertain. From germline, CDR1 is SEHNR and CDR2 FQNEAQ (reference sequence). This CDR3 comprises 11 residues. Trimming stripped 3 bases from V and 10 bases from J, with 9 bases between. The CDR3 DNA is TGTGCCAGCAGCTTTGGGGAGGGAGCTTTCTTT. Protein: CASSFGEGAFF.

V gene TRBV9 combines with J gene TRBJ1-2, with TRBD1 as a possible D gene (5 bases). Trimming took off 3 bases at V and 7 bases at J, with 19 bases between the two ends. The CDR3 is 15 residues long. CDR1 and CDR2 from the germline V gene are SGDLS and YYNGEE. Written as DNA, the CDR3 is TGTGCCAGCAGCGACCCGACAGAGGCGAGATTTGGCTACACCTTC. It translates to CASSDPTEARFGYTF.

This clonotype was detected ten times or more. The gene calls are TRBV9 and TRBJ1-1; no firm D call. This CDR3 contains 11 residues. The germline CDR1 and CDR2 sequences are SGDLS and YYNGEE. The ends were cut back, 5 bases at V and 5 bases at J, with 7 bases in the middle. In DNA form, the CDR3 reads TGTGCCAGCAGTGATGGGACTGAAGCTTTCTTT. It codes for CASSDGTEAFF.

The chain joins TRBV12-3 or TRBV12-4 to TRBJ2-2; tentatively, D is TRBD2 (7 bases). Trimming removed 4 bases at V and 7 bases at J, with 13 bases between. This CDR3 comprises 14 residues. The CDR3 nucleotides read TGTGCCAGCAGTTACGGGGGGCGAAACGGGGAGCTGTTTTTT. The encoded protein is CASSYGGRNGELFF.

The chain combines TRBV15 with TRBJ2-2; D ambiguous. With 0 bases removed from V and 7 bases from J, the gap between germline ends came to 12 bases. Germline assignment: CDR1 LNHNV and CDR2 YYDKDF (reference sequence). The CDR3 is made up of 15 amino acids. Here the CDR3 DNA reads TGTGCCACCAGCAGAGATAGGCGGTTCATCGGGGAGCTGTTTTTT. It encodes CATSRDRRFIGELFF.